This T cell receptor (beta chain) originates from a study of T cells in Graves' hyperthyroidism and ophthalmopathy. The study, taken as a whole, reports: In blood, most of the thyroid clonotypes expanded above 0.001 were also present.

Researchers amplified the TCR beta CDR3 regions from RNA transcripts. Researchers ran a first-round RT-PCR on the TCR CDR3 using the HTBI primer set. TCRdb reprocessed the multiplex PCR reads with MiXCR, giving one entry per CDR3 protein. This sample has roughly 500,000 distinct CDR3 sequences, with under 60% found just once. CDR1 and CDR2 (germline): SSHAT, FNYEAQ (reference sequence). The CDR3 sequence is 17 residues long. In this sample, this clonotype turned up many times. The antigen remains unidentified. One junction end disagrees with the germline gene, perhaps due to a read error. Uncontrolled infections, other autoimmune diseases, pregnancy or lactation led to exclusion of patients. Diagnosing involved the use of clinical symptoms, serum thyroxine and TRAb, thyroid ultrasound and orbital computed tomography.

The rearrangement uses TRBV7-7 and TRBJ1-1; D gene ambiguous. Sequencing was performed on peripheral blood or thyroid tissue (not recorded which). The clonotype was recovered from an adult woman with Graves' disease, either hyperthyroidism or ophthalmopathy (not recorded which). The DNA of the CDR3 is TGTGCTAGCAGCTTAGCGCTAATAGAGGGAATGAACACTGAAGCTTTCTTT. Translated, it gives CASSLALIEGMNTEAFF. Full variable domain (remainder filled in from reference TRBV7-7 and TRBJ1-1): GAGVSQSPRYKVTKRGQDVTLRCDPISSHATLYWYQQALGQGPEFLTYFNYEAQPDKSGLPSDRFSAERPEGSISTLTIQRTEQRDSAMYRCASSLALIEGMNTEAFFGQGTRLTVV.